This T cell receptor beta chain was sequenced for a study of cytomegalovirus exposure and HLA in healthy donors. For the study at large: The use of the same platform for the 90 to 150 validation repertoires and the 650 to 850 first-cohort repertoires was reported by a later analysis.

V was clipped by 4 bases and J by 1 base, with 7 bases between them. Germline CDR1 reads MNHNS; CDR2 reads SASEGT. This CDR3 is 13 amino acids long. On this clone: Its antigen is as yet unknown.

Points from the study as a whole: In vitro, a few CMV-associated chains proved specific for CMV antigens. Researchers catalogued over 150 TCR beta chains as cytomegalovirus-associated. Most sequenced TCRs were rare (though some public TCRs occurred in many donors).

The data were produced by immunoSEQ multiplex PCR, yet TCRdb's version contains in-frame clones alone and is incomplete. Altogether 100,000 to 150,000 clones are present, 85% to 90% being singletons, with the ten largest covering roughly 2%. Material for sequencing was PBMCs. The chain recombines TRBV6-1 with TRBJ1-1, with D unresolved. The sequence came from a woman aged 25 to 45 in good health and CMV-seronegative. CDR3 amino acids: CASSGSANTEAFF. DNA for the CDR3: TGTGCCAGCAGTGGGAGTGCGAACACTGAAGCTTTCTTT.